The 27 T cell receptor beta chains in this list originate from one sample, sequenced in a study of T cells after yellow fever vaccination. TCRdb called the 5' RACE reads again in MiXCR, with one record for every CDR3 protein. The table records about 63,000 distinct CDR3 sequences, approximately 8% of them present only once. The material was CD8+ T cells sorted from PBMCs, obtained 15 days after the yellow fever booster vaccination. The receptor set was obtained from a man in his thirties or forties who received the YFV17D yellow fever vaccine.

Many counts were recorded for this clonotype. V and J are TRBV6-5 and TRBJ2-1; TRBD2 matches at 8 bases. V trimming: 6 bases; J trimming: 5 bases; junction bases outside the gene matches: 12. There are 16 residues in the CDR3. Looked up from germline, CDR1 is MNHEY and CDR2 is SVGAGI. The CDR3 DNA follows: TGTGCCAGCAGCGACTTGAGCGGGAGCTTCCACAATGAGCAGTTCTTC. Translated: CASSDLSGSFHNEQFF.

This clonotype came up many times. CDR3 nucleotide sequence: TGTGCCAGCAGCTTAGGAACACAGGGCACCAAAAACATTCAGTACTTC. It translates to CASSLGTQGTKNIQYF. The rearrangement joins TRBV7-2 to TRBJ2-4; tentative D call: TRBD1 (6 bases). Between the trimmed V and J ends, which lost 1 base and 2 bases, there was a span of 12 bases. The CDR3 consists of 16 residues. CDR1 and CDR2 (germline): SGHTA, FQGNSA.

There are many counts of this clonotype. CDR3 coding DNA: TGTGCCAGCAGCTTAACCCAGGGCAGCAACGAGCAGTACTTC. Residues: CASSLTQGSNEQYF. This rearrangement joins TRBV7-2 to TRBJ2-7; a possible D gene is TRBD1 (5 bases). This CDR3 comprises 14 residues. Germline values: CDR1 SGHTA, CDR2 FQGNSA. With 2 bases removed from V and 5 bases from J, the gap between germline ends came to 13 bases.

This clonotype was detected ten times or more. The rearrangement uses TRBV7-8 and TRBJ2-7, with 8 bases identical to TRBD1. V trimming: 7 bases; J trimming: 1 base; junction bases outside the gene matches: 9. From germline, CDR1 is SGHVS and CDR2 FQNEAQ. The CDR3 has 15 amino acids. Here the CDR3 reads CASTLRGQGSYEQYF. DNA of the CDR3: TGTGCCAGCACCCTCCGTGGACAGGGATCCTACGAGCAGTACTTC.

In this sample, this clonotype turned up many times. The rearrangement uses TRBV28 and TRBJ2-5; D possibly corresponds to TRBD1 (6 bases). Looked up from germline, CDR1 is MDHEN and CDR2 is SYDVKM. The V end lost 5 bases, the J end lost 3 bases, and 10 bases lay between the germline ends. This CDR3 is 13 amino acids long. CDR3 sequence reads: CASSMAGEETQYF. The CDR3 nucleotides are TGTGCCAGCAGTATGGCAGGGGAAGAGACCCAGTACTTC. The whole variable domain, filled in from reference TRBV28 and TRBJ2-5, reads DVKVTQSSRYLVKRTGEKVFLECVQDMDHENMFWYRQDPGLGLRLIYFSYDVKMKEKGDIPEGYSVSREKKERFSLILESASTNQTSMYLCASSMAGEETQYFGPGTRLLVL.

This clonotype was seen repeatedly, ten times or more. The chain uses TRBV7-9 and TRBJ2-3; 7 bases align to TRBD2. Looked up from germline, CDR1 is SEHNR and CDR2 is FQNEAQ (reference sequence). V shed 2 bases and J 0 bases; nucleotides not matched to a gene: 2. The CDR3 is 15 amino acids. Here the CDR3 reads CASSLTGLSTDTQYF. The CDR3 region has the DNA TGTGCCAGCAGCTTAACGGGACTAAGCACAGATACGCAGTATTTT.

This clonotype was seen many times. The DNA for the CDR3 is TGTGCCAGCAGCTTAAGGGGACTCACTCAAGAGACCCAGTACTTC. This translates into CASSLRGLTQETQYF. This chain links TRBV7-8 with TRBJ2-5, with D possibly being TRBD2 (6 bases). V was trimmed by 2 bases and J by 2 bases, leaving 12 bases between them. The CDR3 runs to 15 residues. CDR1 and CDR2 (germline): SGHVS, FQNEAQ.

This clonotype was detected ten times or more. J is TRBJ2-7 and V is TRBV3-1, with D possibly being TRBD2 (6 bases). This CDR3 has 15 residues. V lost 3 bases to trimming and J lost 2 bases, with 14 bases between them. Germline CDR1 LGHDT, CDR2 YNNKEL (reference sequence). The CDR3 sequence is CASSQEPGVAYEQYF. The CDR3 DNA is TGTGCCAGCAGCCAGGAACCGGGGGTAGCCTACGAGCAGTACTTC.

This clonotype has ten or more counts. The CDR3 DNA reads as TGTGCCAGCAGGCCCCCGCCAGGGGGTCTCAATCAGCCCCAGCATTTT. It codes for CASRPPPGGLNQPQHF. The chain employs TRBV6-2 or TRBV6-3 and TRBJ1-5, with 7 bases fitting TRBD1. Looked up from germline, CDR1 is MNHEY and CDR2 is SVGEGT. CDR3 length equals 16 residues. V dropped 6 bases and J dropped 3; count of bases not matched to a gene: 11.

This clonotype was counted at least ten times. The rearrangement joins TRBV7-9 to TRBJ2-1, with 7 bases fitting TRBD1. In germline, CDR1 is SEHNR, CDR2 FQNEAQ (reference sequence). This CDR3 spans 16 amino acids. V lost 5 bases and J lost 4; bases outside the gene matches: 11. The CDR3 loop reads CASSTPQGPGYNEQFF. CDR3 coding DNA: TGTGCCAGCAGCACCCCACAGGGGCCGGGTTACAATGAGCAGTTCTTC.

This clonotype was found many times. The rearrangement uses TRBV7-6 and TRBJ2-5, with D maybe TRBD2 (6 bases). V dropped 3 bases and J dropped 2 bases, with 10 bases sitting between them. From germline, CDR1 is SGHVS and CDR2 FNYEAQ. The CDR3 is made up of 14 amino acids. The CDR3 DNA follows: TGTGCCAGCAGCTTGGTAGCGGAACAAGAGACCCAGTACTTC. As protein: CASSLVAEQETQYF.

This clonotype occurred many times. J is TRBJ2-3 and V is TRBV20-1; 7 positions agree with TRBD1. V shed 2 bases and J 5 bases; nucleotides not matched to a gene: 7. Germline V CDR1 and CDR2: DFQATT, SNEGSKA (reference sequence). This CDR3 contains 14 residues. The CDR3 bases are TGCAGTGCTAGAAGGGGGCGCTTTATAGATACGCAGTATTTT. Translating it yields CSARRGRFIDTQYF.

This clonotype was detected many times. The chain couples TRBV20-1 to TRBJ2-7, with D possibly TRBD2 on 5 matching bases. Germline V CDR1 and CDR2: DFQATT, SNEGSKA (reference sequence). Trimming removed 6 bases from V and 2 bases from J, with 23 bases in between. CDR3 length: 16 amino acids. CDR3 sequence: CSATSGGPEGAYEQYF. CDR3 coding DNA: TGCAGTGCCACCAGCGGCGGGCCAGAGGGAGCCTACGAGCAGTACTTC.

This clonotype was counted many times. J is TRBJ2-7 and V is TRBV7-9, with D maybe TRBD2 (6 bases). Germline CDR1 reads SEHNR; CDR2 reads FQNEAQ (reference sequence). The CDR3 totals 16 residues. V dropped 5 bases and J dropped 0 bases, with 17 bases sitting between them. The CDR3 DNA follows: TGTGCCAGCAGCCGACGGCAGGGAGGTAACTCCTACGAGCAGTACTTC. As protein: CASSRRQGGNSYEQYF.

The sample holds a few counts of this clonotype. The V call is TRBV5-3, the J call TRBJ2-1, with 11 positions matching TRBD2. TRBV5-3 is assigned to the ORF class and has an uncertain function. V shed 4 bases and J 6 bases; nucleotides not matched to a gene: 12. The CDR3 has 17 residues. The DNA of the CDR3 is TGTGCCAGAAGCCCGCCGTGGGCTAGCGGGAGGTCCAATGAGCAGTTCTTC. Translated: CARSPPWASGRSNEQFF.

This clonotype was counted many times. The chain employs TRBV29-1 and TRBJ2-1; 7 nucleotides line up with TRBD1. This CDR3 comprises 15 residues. CDR1 and CDR2 (germline): SQVTM, ANQGSEA. V shed 4 bases and J 3 bases; nucleotides not matched to a gene: 9. In nucleotides, the CDR3 is TGCAGCGTTGCCCGGACCGGGACAGTCTACAATGAGCAGTTCTTC. Protein sequence: CSVARTGTVYNEQFF.

This clonotype was seen many times. The chain is built from TRBV7-9 and TRBJ2-2; D may be TRBD2 (5 bases). V was shortened by 1 base and J by 10 bases, with 10 bases between the two germline ends. CDR3 length equals 13 residues. Germline V gene data show CDR1 as SEHNR and CDR2 as FQNEAQ (reference sequence). The chain's CDR3 is CASSLDSGKELFF. CDR3 in DNA: TGTGCCAGCAGCTTAGATTCCGGGAAGGAGCTGTTTTTT.

The chain recombines TRBV27 with TRBJ2-1, with 7 bases matching TRBD1. V lost 3 bases, J lost 1 base, and 3 bases stayed unmatched. CDR3 length: 15 amino acids. Germline CDR1 MNHEY, CDR2 SMNVEV (reference sequence). The CDR3, as DNA: TGTGCCAGCAGTTTCACAGGGGATTCCTACAATGAGCAGTTCTTC. Amino acid sequence: CASSFTGDSYNEQFF.

This clonotype was seen many times. The genes are TRBV5-1 and TRBJ2-3; D gene uncertain. The V gene lost 3 bases and the J gene lost 0 bases, with 8 bases spanning the gap. Germline V gene sequence: CDR1 SGHRS, CDR2 YFSETQ. The CDR3 contains 14 residues. CDR3 nucleotide sequence: TGCGCCAGCAGCTCTCAAGCGAGCACAGATACGCAGTATTTT. Its translation: CASSSQASTDTQYF.

This clonotype occurred a few times. The rearrangement uses TRBV15 and TRBJ1-1; 8 positions agree with TRBD1. V dropped 3 bases and J dropped 11; count of bases not matched to a gene: 8. Germline CDR1 reads LNHNV; CDR2 reads YYDKDF (reference sequence). There are 13 residues in the CDR3. In DNA form, the CDR3 reads TGTGCCACCAGCAGGGCGACAGGGGCAGTGGCTTTCTTT. Its translation is CATSRATGAVAFF.

In regard to this clonotype: Possible read error: a much larger clone is one base away. The chain combines TRBV5-1 with TRBJ2-7; 8 bases map to TRBD1. The CDR3 has 14 amino acids. Germline V gene lookup returns CDR1 SGHRS and CDR2 YFSETQ. Losses at the gene ends were 3 bases for V and 5 bases for J; bases not matched to a gene: 7. The CDR3 loop reads CASSCGQGNHEQYF. Written as DNA, the CDR3 is TGCGCCAGCAGCTGTGGACAGGGTAACCACGAGCAGTACTTC.

This clonotype has a count of ten or more. The chain recombines TRBV20-1 with TRBJ2-7; D not certain. V was shortened by 4 bases and J by 4 bases, with 11 bases between the two germline ends. The V gene's germline CDR1 is DFQATT and CDR2 SNEGSKA (reference sequence). The CDR3 totals 12 residues. CDR3 DNA sequence: TGCAGTGCTAAAATCGGAGATTACGAGCAGTACTTC. Translation: CSAKIGDYEQYF.

This clonotype was counted only a few times. The rearrangement joins TRBV27 to TRBJ1-1; D not resolved. Trimming pared 0 bases from V and 3 bases from J, leaving 8 bases between. The CDR3 is 14 residues long. The germline gives CDR1 MNHEY, CDR2 SMNVEV (reference sequence). CDR3 sequence reads: CASSLSFRDTEAFF. The CDR3 DNA follows: TGTGCCAGCAGTTTATCGTTCCGAGACACTGAAGCTTTCTTT.

This clonotype was seen many times. The chain is built from TRBV12-3 or TRBV12-4 and TRBJ2-1, with D perhaps assigned TRBD1 or TRBD2 (6 bases each). V lost 8 bases and J lost 7, with 18 bases in between. The CDR3 runs to 14 residues. CDR3 DNA sequence: TGTGCCAGCCTTTGGAGGGGGGTTACGAATGAGCAGTTCTTC. This translates into CASLWRGVTNEQFF.

The chain uses TRBV5-4 and TRBJ2-1; no firm D call. This CDR3 has 11 residues. Per the germline V gene, CDR1 is SGHNT and CDR2 is YYREEE (reference sequence). V was pared by 3 bases and J by 9 bases, with 7 bases between. The CDR3 nucleotides are TGTGCCAGCAGCTCGGGTGTTGAGCAGTTCTTC. Its translation: CASSSGVEQFF.

V gene TRBV19 combines with J gene TRBJ2-1, with TRBD2 identical over 7 bases. The CDR3 totals 13 residues. Germline V gives CDR1 LNHDA, CDR2 SQIVND (reference sequence). Losses at the gene ends were 4 bases for V and 7 bases for J; bases not matched to a gene: 4. Here the CDR3 reads CASSTREWNEQFF. DNA for the CDR3: TGTGCCAGTAGTACGCGGGAGTGGAATGAGCAGTTCTTC.

On this clonotype itself: One end of the junction is discordant with germline, which a read error may explain. This rearrangement joins TRBV7-9 to TRBJ2-1; the D gene is possibly TRBD2 (5 bases). This CDR3 contains 9 residues. The germline V gene encodes CDR1 SEHNR and CDR2 FQNEAQ (reference sequence). CDR3 region: CASSEAEYF. The CDR3 nucleotides read TGTGCCAGCAGTGAAGCGGAGTACTTC.